This T cell receptor beta chain was identified during a study of Tregs in tolerant kidney transplant recipients. Assay: immunoSEQ multiplex PCR; the TCRdb copy retains only in-frame clones and omits some. In the table there are about 52,000 clones, approximately 91% of which are singletons. Mixed chimerism was transient after nonmyeloablative marrow transplants from related graft donors. Thawed PBMCs were FACS-sorted into unstimulated CD4+CD25+CD127- regulatory T cells, CD4+CD25- non-regulatory cells, CD4 and CD8 cells. This clone was counted a single time. Sample: CD8+ T cells from blood (PBMCs), taken 24 months after the transplant. This clonotype originated in a human patient who received a combined kidney and bone marrow transplant. The graft donor may have given rise to some T cells.

The CDR3 loop reads CASRGLAGGWRNEQFF. In DNA, the CDR3 is TGTGCCAGCAGAGGACTAGCGGGGGGGTGGAGAAATGAGCAGTTCTTC. V and J are TRBV6-6 and TRBJ2-1, with 15 positions matching TRBD2. Germline V lookup: CDR1 MNHNY, CDR2 SVGAGI (reference sequence). This CDR3 contains 16 residues. Unmatched junction bases numbered 7, after V lost 6 bases and J lost 7 bases.